The T cell receptor (beta chain) described here comes from a study of cytomegalovirus exposure and HLA in healthy donors. This PCR relied on a set of 60 Vbeta primers and 13 Jbeta primers. Data came from immunoSEQ multiplex PCR; TCRdb stores just in-frame clones and leaves some out. This sample carries about 75,000 clones, roughly 88% of them seen once, and the ten largest clones take approximately 19%. V was pared by 6 bases and J by 6 bases, with 18 bases between. Germline loops: CDR1 MDHEN, CDR2 SYDVKM. This CDR3 region has 14 residues. The chain combines TRBV28 with TRBJ2-7; D is perhaps TRBD2 (6 bases). The sequencing sample was made of PBMCs. The sequence came from a man between 65 and 79 years old in good health and CMV-seropositive. This CDR3 is CASSSPAGGGEQYF. The CDR3 nucleotides are TGTGCCAGCAGCTCCCCTGCCGGGGGAGGCGAGCAGTACTTC.